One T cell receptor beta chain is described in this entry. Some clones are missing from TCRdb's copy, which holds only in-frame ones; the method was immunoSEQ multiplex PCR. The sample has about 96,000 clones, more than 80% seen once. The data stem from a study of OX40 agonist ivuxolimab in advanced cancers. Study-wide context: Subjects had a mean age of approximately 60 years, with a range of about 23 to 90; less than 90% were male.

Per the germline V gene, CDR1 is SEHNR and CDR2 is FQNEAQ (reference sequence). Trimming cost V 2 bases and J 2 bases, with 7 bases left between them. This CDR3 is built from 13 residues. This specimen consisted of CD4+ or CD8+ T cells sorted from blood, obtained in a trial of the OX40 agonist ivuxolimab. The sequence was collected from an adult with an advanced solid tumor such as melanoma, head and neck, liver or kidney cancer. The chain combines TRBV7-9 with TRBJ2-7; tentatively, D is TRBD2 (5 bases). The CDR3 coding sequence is TGTGCCAGCAGCTTATCGGGAACCTACGAGCAGTACTTC. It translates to CASSLSGTYEQYF.